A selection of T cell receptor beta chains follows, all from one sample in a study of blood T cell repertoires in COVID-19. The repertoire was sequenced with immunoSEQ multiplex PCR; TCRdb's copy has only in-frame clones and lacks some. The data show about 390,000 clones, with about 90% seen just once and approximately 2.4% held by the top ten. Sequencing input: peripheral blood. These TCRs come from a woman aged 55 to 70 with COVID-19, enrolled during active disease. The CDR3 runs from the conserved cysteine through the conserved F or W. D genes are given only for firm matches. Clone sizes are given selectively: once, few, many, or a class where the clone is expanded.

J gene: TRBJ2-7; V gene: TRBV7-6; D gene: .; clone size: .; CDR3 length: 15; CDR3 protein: CASSLVSLATNEQYF; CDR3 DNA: TGTGCCAGCAGCTTAGTGTCGTTGGCGACTAACGAGCAGTACTTC
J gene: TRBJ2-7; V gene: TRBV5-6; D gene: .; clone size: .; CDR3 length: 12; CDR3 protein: CASSLLGSPQYF; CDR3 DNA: TGTGCCAGCAGCTTGTTGGGGAGCCCCCAGTACTTC
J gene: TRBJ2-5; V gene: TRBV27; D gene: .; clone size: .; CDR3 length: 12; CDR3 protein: CASSSTLETQYF; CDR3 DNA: TGTGCCAGCAGTTCGACACTAGAGACCCAGTACTTC
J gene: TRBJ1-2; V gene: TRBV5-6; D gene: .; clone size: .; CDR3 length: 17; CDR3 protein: CASSLRTGFKSLYGYTF; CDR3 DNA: TGTGCCAGCAGCTTGAGAACAGGCTTTAAGTCCCTCTATGGCTACACCTTC
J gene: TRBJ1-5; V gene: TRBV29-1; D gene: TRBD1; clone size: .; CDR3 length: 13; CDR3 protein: CSAGTGNNQPQHF; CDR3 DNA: TGCAGCGCCGGGACAGGGAACAATCAGCCCCAGCATTTT
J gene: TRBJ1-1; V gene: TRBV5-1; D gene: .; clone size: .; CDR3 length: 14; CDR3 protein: CASSSINSGTEAFF; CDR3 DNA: TGCGCCAGCAGCTCAATAAATTCGGGGACTGAAGCTTTCTTT
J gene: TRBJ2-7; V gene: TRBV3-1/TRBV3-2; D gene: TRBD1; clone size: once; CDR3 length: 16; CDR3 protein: CASSNGPDRGSYEQYF; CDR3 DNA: TGTGCCAGCAGCAATGGGCCGGACAGGGGCTCCTACGAGCAGTACTTC
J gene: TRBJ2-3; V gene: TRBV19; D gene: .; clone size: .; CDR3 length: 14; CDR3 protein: CASSIRGDQDTQYF; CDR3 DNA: TGTGCCAGTAGTATTAGGGGCGATCAAGATACGCAGTATTTT
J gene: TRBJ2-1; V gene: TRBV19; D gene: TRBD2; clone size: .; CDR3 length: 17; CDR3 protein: CASRNLIAGEAYNEQFF; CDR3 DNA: TGTGCCAGCCGAAACCTCATAGCGGGGGAGGCCTACAATGAGCAGTTCTTC
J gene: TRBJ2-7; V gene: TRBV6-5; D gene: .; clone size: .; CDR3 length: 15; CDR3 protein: CASSYSLARSYEQYF; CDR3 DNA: TGTGCCAGCAGTTACTCACTAGCCCGCTCCTACGAGCAGTACTTC
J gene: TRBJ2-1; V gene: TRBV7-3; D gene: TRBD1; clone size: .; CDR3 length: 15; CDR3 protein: CASSATGGAGNEQFF; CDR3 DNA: TGTGCCAGCAGCGCAACAGGGGGCGCGGGCAATGAGCAGTTCTTC
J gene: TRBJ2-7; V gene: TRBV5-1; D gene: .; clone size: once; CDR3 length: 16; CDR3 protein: CASSLAPRGSSYEQYF; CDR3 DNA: TGCGCCAGCAGCTTGGCCCCCCGGGGGAGCTCCTACGAGCAGTACTTC
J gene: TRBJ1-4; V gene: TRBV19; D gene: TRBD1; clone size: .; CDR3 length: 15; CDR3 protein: CASSTPGTGGEKLFF; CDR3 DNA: TGTGCCAGCTCCACTCCCGGGACAGGGGGGGAAAAACTGTTTTTT
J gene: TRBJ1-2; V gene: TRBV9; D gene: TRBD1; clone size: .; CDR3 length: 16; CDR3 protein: CASSVARGQGNYGYTF; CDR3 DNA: TGTGCCAGCAGCGTAGCGAGGGGACAGGGAAACTATGGCTACACCTTC
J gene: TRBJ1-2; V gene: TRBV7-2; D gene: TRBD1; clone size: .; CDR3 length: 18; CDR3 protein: CASSLAGQVSGGYYGYTF; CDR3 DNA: TGTGCCAGCAGCTTAGCAGGACAGGTCTCCGGGGGCTACTATGGCTACACCTTC
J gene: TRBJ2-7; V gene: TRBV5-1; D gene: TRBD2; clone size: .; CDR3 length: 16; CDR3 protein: CASSLALTGGSYEQYF; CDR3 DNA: TGCGCCAGCAGCTTGGCCCTCACGGGGGGGTCCTACGAGCAGTACTTC
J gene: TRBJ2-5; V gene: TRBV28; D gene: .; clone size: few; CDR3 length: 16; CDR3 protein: CASSFPSAGLSETQYF; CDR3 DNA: TGTGCCAGCAGTTTTCCGTCGGCAGGGTTGTCAGAGACCCAGTACTTC
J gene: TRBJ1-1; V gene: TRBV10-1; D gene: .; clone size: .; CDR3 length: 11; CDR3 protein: CASGENTEAFF; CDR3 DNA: TGCGCCAGCGGAGAGAACACTGAAGCTTTCTTT
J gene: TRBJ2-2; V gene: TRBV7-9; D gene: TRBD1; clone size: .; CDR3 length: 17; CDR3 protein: CASSPTSGTGATGELFF; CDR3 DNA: TGTGCCAGCAGCCCAACTTCCGGGACAGGGGCGACCGGGGAGCTGTTTTTT
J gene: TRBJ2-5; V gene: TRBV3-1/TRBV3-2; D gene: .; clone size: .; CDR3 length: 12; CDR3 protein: CASSQSQETQYF; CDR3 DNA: TGTGCCAGCAGCCAGTCTCAAGAGACCCAGTACTTC
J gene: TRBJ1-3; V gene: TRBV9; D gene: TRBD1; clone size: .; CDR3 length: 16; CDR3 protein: CASSSQDRVVGNTIYF; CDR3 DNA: TGTGCCAGCAGCAGCCAGGACAGGGTGGTAGGAAACACCATATATTTT
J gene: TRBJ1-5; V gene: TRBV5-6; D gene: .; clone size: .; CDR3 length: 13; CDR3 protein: CASSPHQGQPQHF; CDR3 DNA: TGTGCCAGCAGCCCCCATCAGGGTCAGCCCCAGCATTTT
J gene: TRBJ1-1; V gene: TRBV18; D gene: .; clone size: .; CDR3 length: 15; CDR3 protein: CASLMGRTRATEAFF; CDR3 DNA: TGTGCCAGCTTGATGGGGAGGACTAGAGCCACTGAAGCTTTCTTT
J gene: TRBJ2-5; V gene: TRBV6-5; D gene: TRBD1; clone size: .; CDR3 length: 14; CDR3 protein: CASSYDRAQETQYF; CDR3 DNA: TGTGCCAGCAGCTACGACAGGGCGCAAGAGACCCAGTACTTC
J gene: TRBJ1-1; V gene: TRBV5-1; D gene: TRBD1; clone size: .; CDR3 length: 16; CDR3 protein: CASSYSTGGMNTEAFF; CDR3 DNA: TGCGCCAGCAGTTATTCGACAGGGGGCATGAACACTGAAGCTTTCTTT
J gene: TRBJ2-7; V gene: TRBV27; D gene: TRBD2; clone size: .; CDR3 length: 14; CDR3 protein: CASSLREGIYEQYF; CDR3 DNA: TGTGCCAGCAGTTTAAGGGAGGGCATCTACGAGCAGTACTTC